Following are 2 T cell receptor beta chains from one sample sequenced in a study of blood T cell repertoires in COVID-19. The method was immunoSEQ multiplex PCR; TCRdb's version includes in-frame clones alone and lacks a portion of them. The profile shows some 180,000 clones, 65% to 90% of them singletons. Sequencing used peripheral blood. Every receptor here comes from a human donor in a cohort sampled during active COVID-19.

The chain recombines TRBV18 with TRBJ1-6; D is ambiguous. V gave up 4 bases and J gave up 7 bases, with 11 bases separating them. The CDR3 is 14 residues long. Looked up from germline, CDR1 is KGHSH and CDR2 is LQKENI. In DNA, the CDR3 is TGTGCCAGCTCACGAACAGACAAAAATTCACCCCTCCACTTT. This codes for CASSRTDKNSPLHF.

V usage is TRBV5-6 and J usage is TRBJ2-1, with D possibly TRBD1 on 6 matching bases. This CDR3 is built from 14 residues. The V gene lost 5 bases and the J gene lost 6 bases, with 15 bases spanning the gap. Per the germline V gene, CDR1 is SGHDT and CDR2 is YYEEEE. Written as DNA, the CDR3 is TGTGCCAGCAGGCTCCCAGGGGCACCCAATGAGCAGTTCTTC. Encoded protein: CASRLPGAPNEQFF. The entire variable domain, with the rest obtained from reference TRBV5-6 and TRBJ2-1, is as follows: DAGVTQSPTHLIKTRGQQVTLRCSPKSGHDTVSWYQQALGQGPQFIFQYYEEEERQRGNFPDRFSGHQFPNYSSELNVNALLLGDSALYLCASRLPGAPNEQFFGPGTRLTVL.